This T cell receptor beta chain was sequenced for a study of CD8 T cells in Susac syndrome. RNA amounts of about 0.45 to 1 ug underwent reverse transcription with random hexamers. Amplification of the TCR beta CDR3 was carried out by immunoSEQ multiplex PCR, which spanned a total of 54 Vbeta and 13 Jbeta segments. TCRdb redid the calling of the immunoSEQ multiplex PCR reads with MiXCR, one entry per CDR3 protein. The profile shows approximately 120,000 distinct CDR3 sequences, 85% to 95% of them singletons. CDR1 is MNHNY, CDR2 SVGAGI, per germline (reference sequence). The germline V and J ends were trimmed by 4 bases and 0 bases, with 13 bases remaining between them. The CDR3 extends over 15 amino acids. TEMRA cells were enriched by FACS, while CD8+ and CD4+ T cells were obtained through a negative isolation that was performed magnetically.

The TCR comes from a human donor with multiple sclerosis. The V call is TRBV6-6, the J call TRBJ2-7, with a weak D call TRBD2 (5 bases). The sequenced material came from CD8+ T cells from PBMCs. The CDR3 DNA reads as TGTGCCAGCAGTTCGGAGGCCCTTTTCTCCTACGAGCAGTACTTC. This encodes CASSSEALFSYEQYF.